Listed below are T cell receptor beta chains from one sample, sequenced in a study of siplizumab effects on memory and regulatory T cells. The table came from immunoSEQ multiplex PCR; TCRdb's copy has only in-frame clones and leaves some out. The repertoire holds 70,000 to 95,000 clones, with roughly 93% as singletons. Sequencing was done on a sample of CD8+ T cells sorted from blood. Receptors were obtained from a human donor in good health. Each CDR3 is given with its conserved first and last residue. A D gene is named only where the DNA matches it firmly. Size is stated for part of the rows, as once, few or many counts, or as a class when the clone is expanded.

J gene,V gene,clone size,D gene,CDR3 DNA,CDR3 protein
TRBJ2-7,TRBV7-2,once,TRBD2,TGTGCCAGCAGCACGACTAGCGGGAGTAGCGGCTACGAGCAGTACTTC,CASSTTSGSSGYEQYF
TRBJ1-1,TRBV6-5,.,.,TGTGCCAGCAGTTACGGCCTTCGCAGGGAGGACACTGAAGCTTTCTTT,CASSYGLRREDTEAFF
TRBJ1-2,TRBV28,.,TRBD1,TGTGCCAGCACCCCAGGGGGGTTTGGCTACACCTTC,CASTPGGFGYTF
TRBJ2-1,TRBV7-6,.,TRBD2,TGTGCCAGCAGCTTAGATAGCGGGAGGGGTTCCTACAATGAGCAGTTCTTC,CASSLDSGRGSYNEQFF
TRBJ2-3,TRBV7-9,.,.,TGTGCCAGCAGCATCCTCGGACAATCTAACACAGATACGCAGTATTTT,CASSILGQSNTDTQYF
TRBJ2-7,TRBV5-4,.,.,TGTGCCAGCAGCTTGGAGTCAGGGCCAGCCTACGAGCAGTACTTC,CASSLESGPAYEQYF
TRBJ2-3,TRBV7-3,.,TRBD2,TGTGCCAGCAGCCCTAGCGGGTACACAGATACGCAGTATTTT,CASSPSGYTDTQYF
TRBJ2-5,TRBV6-1,.,.,TGTGCCAGCAGTGACCCCTGGAGGGCACTCCCTACGGTGATGGAGACCCAGTACTTC,CASSDPWRALPTVMETQYF
TRBJ2-2,TRBV4-3,.,.,TGCGCCAGCAGCCAAGATTTCAGGGCTGGGGGGGAGCTGTTTTTT,CASSQDFRAGGELFF
TRBJ2-2,TRBV30,once,TRBD2,TGTGCCTGGAGAAGGGAGGGAGAAGTCTACACCGGGGAGCTGTTTTTT,CAWRREGEVYTGELFF
TRBJ2-5,TRBV7-9,.,.,TGTGCCAGCAGCGGCCCCAGGGCGGACGAGACCCAGTACTTC,CASSGPRADETQYF
TRBJ1-1,TRBV7-9,.,.,TGTGCCAGCAGCTCCTCCACTGAAGCTTTCTTT,CASSSSTEAFF
TRBJ1-5,TRBV7-6,.,.,TGTGCCAGCAGCCTGACAGAGAATCAGCCCCAGCATTTT,CASSLTENQPQHF
TRBJ2-1,TRBV6-6,.,.,TGTGCCAGCAGTTACTCGGTAGATGAGCAGTTCTTC,CASSYSVDEQFF
TRBJ1-4,TRBV30,.,.,TGTGCCTGGAGGTGGGGAGGTGAAAAACTGTTTTTT,CAWRWGGEKLFF
TRBJ2-1,TRBV19,.,.,TGTGCCAGTAACTTTCCGGAAGGTAATGAGCAGTTCTTC,CASNFPEGNEQFF
TRBJ2-1,TRBV7-2,.,TRBD2,TGTGCCAGCAGCTTAGGAAAGGCGGGAGGGCCCTACAATGAGCAGTTCTTC,CASSLGKAGGPYNEQFF
TRBJ1-1,TRBV19,.,.,TGTGCCAGTAGCCTCGCGGGGAACACTGAAGCTTTCTTT,CASSLAGNTEAFF
TRBJ1-1,TRBV4-1,few,.,TGCGCCAGCAGCCAAGGCCGGTGGACTGAAGCTTTCTTT,CASSQGRWTEAFF
TRBJ1-6,TRBV6-6,.,TRBD1,TGTGCCAGCAGTTCCGGGACAGGGTTCTATAATTCACCCCTCCACTTT,CASSSGTGFYNSPLHF
TRBJ2-7,TRBV4-1,.,TRBD2,TGCGCCAGCAGCCAAGATCTTTACCGGGAGGGTACCTACGAGCAGTACTTC,CASSQDLYREGTYEQYF
TRBJ2-2,TRBV7-8,.,.,TGTGCCAGCAGCTTATATATAACCGGGGAGCTGTTTTTT,CASSLYITGELFF
TRBJ1-1,TRBV2,.,.,TGTGCCAGCAGGGGGGGGACCGCGCAGGGTGTGACTGAAGCTTTCTTT,CASRGGTAQGVTEAFF
TRBJ2-7,TRBV7-9,.,.,TGTGCCAGCAGCTTAAATGCAGAGCTCCCCTACGAGCAGTACTTC,CASSLNAELPYEQYF
TRBJ1-1,TRBV7-9,.,.,TGTGCCAGCAGCTTAGTTTTGACTGAAGCTTTCTTT,CASSLVLTEAFF
TRBJ1-2,TRBV7-9,.,.,TGTGCCAGCAGCTCAGTGACGGCATGGTTGGCCCGTGGCTACACCTTC,CASSSVTAWLARGYTF
TRBJ2-2,TRBV11-2,.,TRBD1,TGTGCCAGCAGCTTAGCGCCAGGGGGAACCGGGGAGCTGTTTTTT,CASSLAPGGTGELFF
TRBJ2-3,TRBV4-3,.,.,TGCGCCAGCAGCCAAGATATAAGAGATTATACGCAGTATTTT,CASSQDIRDYTQYF
TRBJ2-5,TRBV19,.,.,TGTGCCAGTAGTATTTTTTTTGGGGAAGAGACCCAGTACTTC,CASSIFFGEETQYF
TRBJ2-7,TRBV13,.,.,TGTGCCAGCAGCCTGGGGATGTACTCCTACGAGCAGTACTTC,CASSLGMYSYEQYF
TRBJ2-1,TRBV11-2,.,TRBD2,TGTGCCAGCAGCTTAGGACTAGCGGGAGTCACTATCTACAATGAGCAGTTCTTC,CASSLGLAGVTIYNEQFF
TRBJ1-2,TRBV13,.,TRBD1,TGTGCCAGCAGCTTAAGCCAGGGGGGGGTCTATGGCTACACCTTC,CASSLSQGGVYGYTF
TRBJ1-2,TRBV5-6,.,.,TGTGCCAGCAACCCTTGGGACGGGTTTCGGTATGGCTACACCTTC,CASNPWDGFRYGYTF
TRBJ2-7,TRBV11-3,.,TRBD1,TGTGCCAGCAGCCCACACAGGGGGCGTTGCGAGCAGTACTTC,CASSPHRGRCEQYF
TRBJ2-1,TRBV27,.,.,TGTGCCAGCAGGCTCGCGGGGGCCGATGAGCAGTTCTTC,CASRLAGADEQFF
TRBJ1-3,TRBV29-1,.,.,TGCAGCGTTGGTGACTCTGGAAACACCATATATTTT,CSVGDSGNTIYF
TRBJ2-5,TRBV4-1,.,.,TGCGCCAGCAGCCAAGGGCCAAGAGAGACCCAGTACTTC,CASSQGPRETQYF
TRBJ2-5,TRBV7-9,.,TRBD2,TGTGCCAGCAGCCCCGGGACTAGCATCGAGACCCAGTACTTC,CASSPGTSIETQYF
TRBJ2-7,TRBV27,.,TRBD2,TGTGCCAGCAGCCTGGCGGGAGTGGTATACGAGCAGTACTTC,CASSLAGVVYEQYF
TRBJ2-7,TRBV25-1,.,.,TGTGCCAGCAGTGGGGGACACTTCTACGAGCAGTACTTC,CASSGGHFYEQYF
TRBJ2-6,TRBV2,.,TRBD1,TGTGCCAGCAGATGGGACAGGGGGCCGCCTCAGGGGGCCAACGTCCTGACTTTC,CASRWDRGPPQGANVLTF
TRBJ2-1,TRBV6-5,.,TRBD2,TGTGCCACCCGACTAGCGGCCAATGAGCAGTTCTTC,CATRLAANEQFF
TRBJ2-1,TRBV6-6,.,TRBD2,TGTGCCAGTGGACTAGCGGACAATGAGCAGTTCTTC,CASGLADNEQFF
TRBJ1-4,TRBV7-3,.,TRBD1,TGTGCCAGCAGTACACACAGGGGCATTACTAATGAAAAACTGTTTTTT,CASSTHRGITNEKLFF
TRBJ1-6,TRBV13,.,.,TGTGCCAGCAGCTTAGACAGGGTTTCACCCCTCCACTTT,CASSLDRVSPLHF
TRBJ2-2,TRBV7-3,.,.,TGTGCCAGCAGCGGCAGCACCGGGGAGCTGTTTTTT,CASSGSTGELFF
TRBJ2-1,TRBV6-5,.,.,TGTGCCAGCAGTAGACCGACAGGGAGGTACAATGAGCAGTTCTTC,CASSRPTGRYNEQFF
TRBJ2-4,TRBV19,once,.,TGTGCCACCGGACAGACCAAAAACATTCAGTACTTC,CATGQTKNIQYF
TRBJ2-1,TRBV7-9,.,TRBD2,TGTGCCAGCAGCTTAGCATTAGCGGGAGGGCGGGGAAATGAGCAGTTCTTC,CASSLALAGGRGNEQFF
TRBJ2-3,TRBV6-6,.,TRBD2,TGTGCCAGCCGAGGACTAGCGGGAGTTACAGATACGCAGTATTTT,CASRGLAGVTDTQYF
TRBJ2-7,TRBV4-3,.,TRBD1,TGCGCCAGCAGCCAAGACGGGACAGGGGACAACGAGCAGTACTTC,CASSQDGTGDNEQYF
TRBJ2-5,TRBV11-2,.,TRBD1,TGTGCCAGCAGTAGAACAGGGGAGCCTCAAGAGACCCAGTACTTC,CASSRTGEPQETQYF
TRBJ2-2,TRBV4-3,.,.,TGCGCCAGCAGCCAAAAGAAGGGATATCGGGAGCTGTTTTTT,CASSQKKGYRELFF
TRBJ1-1,TRBV5-1,.,TRBD1,TGCGCCAGCAGATGGACAGGGGGCACTGAAGCTTTCTTT,CASRWTGGTEAFF
TRBJ2-5,TRBV2,once,TRBD2,TGTGCCAGCAAAGGGACTAGCGGGAACCAAGAGACCCAGTACTTC,CASKGTSGNQETQYF